The rows below give T cell receptor beta chains drawn from one sample of a study. TCRdb reprocessed the RT-PCR reads with MiXCR, giving one entry per CDR3 protein. The sample yields 650,000 to 800,000 distinct CDR3 sequences, 12% to 15% seen once. The source material was memory CD4+ T cells from blood. These receptors were obtained from a female donor in good health, serving as a healthy control. The CDR3 runs from the conserved cysteine through the conserved F or W. The order of the fields is CDR3 protein, CDR3 DNA, D gene, V gene, J gene, clone size. A D gene is named only where the DNA matches it firmly. Size is stated for part of the rows, as once, few or many counts, or as a class when the clone is expanded.

cdr3_aa: CASSPGPIVHEQYF
cdr3_nt: TGTGCCAGCTCCCCAGGGCCCATCGTCCACGAGCAGTACTTC
d_call: NA
v_call: TRBV6-5
j_call: TRBJ2-7
clone_size: few

cdr3_aa: CSAVQTSTDTQYF
cdr3_nt: TGCAGTGCCGTCCAGACTAGCACAGATACGCAGTATTTT
d_call: NA
v_call: TRBV20-1
j_call: TRBJ2-3
clone_size: few

cdr3_aa: CASSHGTGASYGYTF
cdr3_nt: TGCGCCAGCAGTCACGGGACAGGGGCTAGCTATGGCTACACCTTC
d_call: TRBD1
v_call: TRBV5-1
j_call: TRBJ1-2
clone_size: NA

cdr3_aa: CASSRGTSGPQETQYF
cdr3_nt: TGTGCCAGCAGCCGAGGGACTAGCGGACCCCAAGAGACCCAGTACTTC
d_call: TRBD2
v_call: TRBV5-4
j_call: TRBJ2-5
clone_size: few

cdr3_aa: CSVGIGVGYTF
cdr3_nt: TGCAGCGTTGGCATAGGGGTTGGCTACACCTTC
d_call: NA
v_call: TRBV29-1
j_call: TRBJ1-2
clone_size: many

cdr3_aa: CSARQGGGNTIYF
cdr3_nt: TGCAGTGCTAGACAAGGGGGCGGAAACACCATATATTTT
d_call: TRBD1
v_call: TRBV20-1
j_call: TRBJ1-3
clone_size: few

cdr3_aa: CASSPSGGQNTQYF
cdr3_nt: TGTGCCAGCAGCCCTTCTGGGGGGCAAAATACGCAGTATTTT
d_call: NA
v_call: TRBV14
j_call: TRBJ2-3
clone_size: NA

cdr3_aa: CSALGLAGGGDEQFF
cdr3_nt: TGCAGTGCCCTGGGACTAGCGGGAGGAGGGGATGAGCAGTTCTTC
d_call: TRBD2
v_call: TRBV20-1
j_call: TRBJ2-1
clone_size: NA

cdr3_aa: CASSLEPPRVNQPQHF
cdr3_nt: TGTGCCAGCAGCTTAGAACCGCCCAGGGTCAATCAGCCCCAGCATTTT
d_call: NA
v_call: TRBV7-2
j_call: TRBJ1-5
clone_size: many

cdr3_aa: CASSLKVGYYNEQFF
cdr3_nt: TGTGCCAGCAGCTTAAAAGTGGGGTACTACAATGAGCAGTTCTTC
d_call: NA
v_call: TRBV11-1
j_call: TRBJ2-1
clone_size: NA